A selection of T cell receptor beta chains follows, all from one sample in a study of cytotoxic CD8 clonotypes in ibrutinib-treated CLL. TCRdb's copy holds only in-frame clones and misses some; the assay was immunoSEQ multiplex PCR. This sample yields 45,000 to 55,000 clones, of which around half are seen a single time; 30% to 35% belongs to the top ten. Specimen: PBMCs, collected after 12 months of ibrutinib treatment. These receptors were taken from a human donor with chronic lymphocytic leukemia. The CDR3 runs from the conserved cysteine through the conserved F or W. A D gene is named only where the DNA matches it firmly. Where a row states a size, it is once, few, many or the class of an expanded clone; other rows omit it.

clone_size	d_call	v_call	j_call	cdr3_aa	cdr3_nt
.	.	TRBV7-2	TRBJ1-5	CASSLGGGRLHQPQHF	TGTGCCAGCAGCTTAGGGGGGGGGAGGTTGCATCAGCCCCAGCATTTT
.	.	TRBV28	TRBJ1-6	CASKQGNYNSPLHF	TGTGCCAGCAAACAGGGCAACTATAATTCACCCCTCCACTTT
.	.	TRBV15	TRBJ2-5	CATSRERQYQETQYF	TGTGCCACCAGCAGAGAACGTCAGTACCAAGAGACCCAGTACTTC
few	TRBD2	TRBV6-1	TRBJ2-7	CASSEASGTENEQYF	TGTGCCAGCAGTGAAGCTAGCGGGACGGAGAACGAGCAGTACTTC
.	TRBD2	TRBV4-1	TRBJ2-1	CASSQLAGGVDEQFF	TGCGCCAGCAGCCAACTAGCGGGAGGGGTTGACGAGCAGTTCTTC
.	.	TRBV21-1	TRBJ2-1	CASSKGTGTEQFF	TGTGCCAGCAGCAAAGGAACGGGGACTGAGCAGTTCTTC
.	.	TRBV5-1	TRBJ2-7	CASSSDYEQYF	TGCGCCAGCAGCTCTGACTACGAGCAGTACTTC
.	TRBD2	TRBV7-3	TRBJ2-2	CASSLGTSGSELFF	TGTGCCAGCAGCCTAGGGACTAGCGGGTCGGAGCTGTTTTTT
.	.	TRBV7-2	TRBJ1-2	CASSLGASKGGNYGYTF	TGTGCCAGCAGCTTAGGGGCTTCCAAGGGGGGAAACTATGGCTACACCTTC
.	.	TRBV7-2	TRBJ2-2	CASSPYRASGIYAGELFF	TGTGCCAGCAGTCCTTACAGGGCCTCGGGTATTTACGCCGGGGAGCTGTTTTTT
.	.	TRBV25-1	TRBJ1-5	CASSLPGIMGNQPQHF	TGTGCCAGCAGTTTGCCCGGGATTATGGGAAATCAGCCCCAGCATTTT
.	TRBD2	TRBV4-2	TRBJ2-3	CASSQTSGTADTQYF	TGTGCCAGCAGCCAAACTAGCGGGACTGCAGATACGCAGTATTTT
many	.	TRBV5-4	TRBJ2-1	CASSPSRAEPYNEQFF	TGTGCCAGCAGCCCATCGAGGGCGGAGCCTTACAATGAGCAGTTCTTC
.	.	TRBV30	TRBJ1-1	CAWSPWSGAVGTTEAFF	TGTGCCTGGAGTCCATGGTCTGGGGCCGTGGGCACCACTGAAGCTTTCTTT
.	.	TRBV18	TRBJ1-1	CASSGAETAEAFF	TGTGCCAGCTCAGGGGCCGAGACGGCTGAAGCTTTCTTT
.	.	TRBV28	TRBJ1-5	CASSSPYQPQHF	TGTGCCAGCAGCTCTCCCTATCAGCCCCAGCATTTT
.	.	TRBV28	TRBJ1-2	CASSKTKLGAVNYGYTF	TGTGCCAGCAGTAAGACCAAACTGGGGGCCGTTAACTATGGCTACACCTTC
.	.	TRBV6-1	TRBJ2-6	CASSEDPPGAPGANVLTF	TGTGCCAGCAGTGAAGACCCCCCAGGGGCCCCTGGGGCCAACGTCCTGACTTTC
.	TRBD1	TRBV11-2	TRBJ2-1	CASSLGQGNHNEQFF	TGTGCCAGCAGCTTAGGACAGGGGAACCACAATGAGCAGTTCTTC
few	.	TRBV7-9	TRBJ2-5	CASIPHGGETQYF	TGTGCCAGCATCCCCCATGGGGGGGAGACCCAGTACTTC
.	.	TRBV11-2	TRBJ2-3	CASSLKLEVTQYF	TGTGCCAGCAGCTTAAAATTGGAGGTTACGCAGTATTTT
few	.	TRBV5-1	TRBJ2-3	CASSLVGVGNTQYF	TGCGCCAGCAGCTTGGTAGGGGTTGGTAATACGCAGTATTTT
.	.	TRBV9	TRBJ1-3	CASSVGQTSGNTIYF	TGTGCCAGCAGCGTAGGCCAGACCTCTGGAAACACCATATATTTT
.	TRBD1	TRBV28	TRBJ2-5	CASSLGTGSGETQYF	TGTGCCAGCAGTTTAGGGACAGGGAGCGGGGAGACCCAGTACTTC
few	.	TRBV10-2	TRBJ1-2	CASYEAQGRRYGYTF	TGCGCCAGCTATGAAGCACAGGGAAGAAGGTACGGCTACACCTTC
few	.	TRBV5-1	TRBJ2-7	CASSGALYEQYF	TGCGCCAGCAGCGGAGCCCTCTACGAGCAGTACTTC
.	.	TRBV2	TRBJ2-7	CASSASYEQYF	TGTGCCAGCAGTGCATCCTACGAGCAGTACTTC
.	.	TRBV6-6	TRBJ2-2	CASSSSGGRTGELFF	TGTGCCAGCAGTTCTTCCGGGGGCCGGACCGGGGAGCTGTTTTTT
.	TRBD2	TRBV5-4	TRBJ2-3	CASSSPSGSTDTQYF	TGTGCCAGCAGTTCACCTAGCGGAAGCACAGATACGCAGTATTTT
few	TRBD1	TRBV27	TRBJ1-5	CASRTGQGGQPQHF	TGTGCCAGCAGGACCGGACAGGGCGGTCAGCCCCAGCATTTT
few	TRBD2	TRBV20-1	TRBJ2-1	CSARLAAEQFF	TGCAGTGCTAGACTAGCGGCTGAGCAGTTCTTC
.	.	TRBV28	TRBJ2-1	CAAGRNNEQFF	TGTGCCGCAGGGAGAAACAATGAGCAGTTCTTC
.	TRBD2	TRBV18	TRBJ2-7	CASSPPGLAGDYEQYF	TGTGCCAGCTCACCACCGGGACTAGCGGGAGACTACGAGCAGTACTTC
.	.	TRBV28	TRBJ2-1	CASRRSGSYNEQFF	TGTGCCAGCCGAAGATCAGGGTCCTACAATGAGCAGTTCTTC
medium-sized	TRBD2	TRBV9	TRBJ2-7	CASSVATSGYEQYF	TGTGCCAGCAGCGTAGCTACTAGCGGCTACGAGCAGTACTTC
.	TRBD1	TRBV7-2	TRBJ1-1	CASSSQTGSTEAFF	TGTGCCAGCAGCTCCCAGACAGGGTCCACTGAAGCTTTCTTT
.	TRBD1	TRBV7-2	TRBJ2-1	CASSPGTGDYNEQFF	TGTGCCAGCAGCCCAGGGACAGGTGACTACAATGAGCAGTTCTTC
.	.	TRBV6-1	TRBJ1-1	CASTRDRFLNTEAFF	TGTGCCAGCACCCGAGACAGGTTTCTGAACACTGAAGCTTTCTTT
few	TRBD1	TRBV20-1	TRBJ1-1	CSAYRGTEAFF	TGCAGTGCGTACAGGGGGACTGAAGCTTTCTTT
few	.	TRBV11-3	TRBJ2-1	CASSLAWTNEQFF	TGTGCCAGCAGCTTAGCCTGGACCAATGAGCAGTTCTTC
.	TRBD2	TRBV7-3	TRBJ2-1	CASSLTGGPGEQFF	TGTGCCAGCAGCTTAACGGGAGGGCCGGGAGAGCAGTTCTTC
few	.	TRBV4-1	TRBJ2-7	CASSQVPGNMNEQYF	TGCGCCAGCAGCCAAGTACCCGGGAATATGAACGAGCAGTACTTC
.	TRBD2	TRBV2	TRBJ2-1	CASSEWTSGLYNEQFF	TGTGCCAGCAGTGAATGGACTAGCGGTCTTTACAATGAGCAGTTCTTC
.	TRBD2	TRBV29-1	TRBJ2-7	CSAAGWASGNEQYF	TGCAGCGCCGCCGGGTGGGCTAGCGGGAACGAGCAGTACTTC
.	.	TRBV11-3	TRBJ2-1	CASSLTLGQPFF	TGTGCCAGCAGCTTAACATTAGGACAGCCGTTCTTC
.	.	TRBV6-1	TRBJ2-1	CASAPLDRDYNEQFF	TGTGCCAGTGCCCCCCTGGACCGGGACTACAATGAGCAGTTCTTC
many	.	TRBV28	TRBJ2-7	CASSFGAITYEQYF	TGTGCCAGCAGTTTTGGGGCAATTACCTACGAGCAGTACTTC
few	.	TRBV19	TRBJ2-3	CASSIGLRTDTQYF	TGTGCCAGTAGTATAGGGCTAAGAACAGATACGCAGTATTTT